This T cell receptor (beta chain) was sequenced in a study of T cell responses to AZD1222 COVID-19 vaccine. The V end lost 6 bases, the J end lost 5 bases, and 13 bases lay between the germline ends. The CDR3 is made up of 13 amino acids. Libraries were prepared by immunoSEQ multiplex PCR; TCRdb keeps only in-frame clonotypes and omits some of them. The sample contains roughly 110,000 clones, about 93% of which appear only once. The specimen was peripheral blood, collected on day 0 of AZD1222 vaccination. This sequence joins TRBV12-3 or TRBV12-4 and TRBJ1-1, with D possibly TRBD1 on 6 matching bases. The sequence came from an adult in good health. The CDR3 sequence is CASRNRVETEAFF. CDR3 DNA: TGTGCCAGCAGGAACAGGGTGGAAACTGAAGCTTTCTTT.